This T cell receptor (beta chain) was observed in a study of cytotoxic CD8 clonotypes in ibrutinib-treated CLL. The study's findings and limits: Baseline clonality, above age-matched healthy donor levels, tracked circulating CD8+ T-cell counts.

The CDR3 has 15 amino acids. Trimming pared 2 bases from V and 7 bases from J, leaving 17 bases between. Germline assignment: CDR1 LNHDA and CDR2 SQIVND (reference sequence). Clones were sequenced by immunoSEQ multiplex PCR, and TCRdb holds only the in-frame ones, with some missing. In the table there are more than 300,000 clones, almost 80% of which are singletons. This clone was picked up one time. The antigen is undetermined. This receptor was identified in a human donor with chronic lymphocytic leukemia. Sequences were derived from PBMCs, sampled before ibrutinib treatment. This chain joins TRBV19 and TRBJ1-2; D might be TRBD1 (5 bases). CDR3 sequence: CASSISGGATAGYTF. For the CDR3, the DNA is TGTGCCAGTAGTATAAGCGGGGGTGCGACTGCTGGCTACACCTTC.